The source of this T cell receptor (beta chain) is a study of blood T cell repertoires in COVID-19. Study-level information: Samples representing acute and convalescent COVID-19 were sourced from the United States, Italy and Spain. Nucleic acid was either cDNA or gDNA, and it came from T cells, B-cell-depleted T cells, or PBMCs.

To note about this clone: Other DNA sequences in the sample encode the same CDR3.

Germline V gene sequence: CDR1 LGHDT, CDR2 YNNKEL (reference sequence). The CDR3 runs 13 residues. V lost 3 bases and J lost 2, with 7 bases in between. Patients in Seattle were enrolled during active infection, then followed longitudinally. Original methodology: Cell counts per sample came from amplifying reference gene primers. Only in-frame clones appear in the TCRdb table, and some are missing; sequencing was by immunoSEQ multiplex PCR. Clone size and the V and J calls come from that table; the DNA yielded D and trimming. Here the sample spans 150,000 to 200,000 clones, 87% being singletons. The chain has TRBV3-1 (or the pseudogene TRBV3-2) and TRBJ2-5; D may be TRBD1 (5 bases). The receptor comes from an older woman with COVID-19, enrolled during active disease. The source material was peripheral blood. CDR3 amino acids: CASSQAGQETQYF. The CDR3 nucleotides read TGTGCCAGCAGCCAGGCAGGGCAAGAGACCCAGTACTTC.